The next 29 T cell receptor beta chains were all read from a single sample in a study of shared clonotypes between healthy human individuals. Only in-frame clones appear in the TCRdb table, and some are missing; sequencing was by immunoSEQ multiplex PCR. The sample has some 530,000 clones, over 70% seen once. The sequencing sample was made of PBMCs. Every receptor here comes from a woman in her 40s in good health. Some clones in this sample may be carry-over from other donors' samples.

Notes on this clone: Compared with germline, one end of the junction differs, possibly owing to a read error. V and J are TRBV7-7 and TRBJ2-2, with TRBD1 matching 8 bases. Germline V CDR1 and CDR2: SSHAT, FNYEAQ (reference sequence). The CDR3 runs to 15 residues. CDR3 bases: TGTGCTAGCAGCCCCCGACAGGGGTTGGGCGGGGAGCTGTTTTTT. Amino acid sequence: CASSPRQGLGGELFF.

The chain uses TRBV4-3 and TRBJ2-7; the match to TRBD1 covers 7 bases. The V gene end was trimmed by 0 bases and the J gene end by 3 bases; junction bases not matched to a gene: 5. The CDR3 contains 15 residues. In germline, CDR1 is LGHNA, CDR2 YSLEER. The CDR3 protein is CASSQDRGTVYEQYF. The CDR3 DNA reads as TGCGCCAGCAGCCAAGATCGAGGGACAGTCTACGAGCAGTACTTC.

The chain uses TRBV16 and TRBJ1-5, with D unclear. Germline CDR1 and CDR2: KGHSY and FQNENV. The CDR3 sequence is 14 residues long. Trimming took 4 bases from V and 2 from J, leaving 9 bases between them. CDR3 in DNA: TGTGCCAGCAGCCCCCTCTTTGGCAATCAGCCCCAGCATTTT. Translation gives CASSPLFGNQPQHF.

The chain is built from TRBV7-6 and TRBJ2-2; D is ambiguous. V lost 3 bases, J lost 2 bases, and 7 bases lay in between. Germline CDR1 and CDR2: SGHVS and FNYEAQ. This CDR3 comprises 14 residues. This CDR3 is CASSFVGNTGELFF. The CDR3 coding sequence is TGTGCCAGCAGCTTCGTCGGAAACACCGGGGAGCTGTTTTTT.

Concerning this clone itself: It differs at one base from a far larger clone, so likely a read error. The genes are TRBV30 and TRBJ1-2; D remains ambiguous. The V gene's germline CDR1 is GTSNPN and CDR2 SVGIG (reference sequence). This CDR3 comprises 13 residues. V shed 3 bases and J shed 7 bases, with 15 bases lying between them. The CDR3 DNA reads TGTGCCTGGAGGGGGAAGGTAAGGGTTGGCTACACCTTC. Translation gives CAWRGKVRVGYTF.

This clone was recorded at least ten times. This chain connects TRBV28 to TRBJ2-7, with 11 bases matching TRBD2. Germline CDR1 MDHEN, CDR2 SYDVKM. J lost 4 bases, V lost 4 bases, and 9 bases had no gene match. CDR3 size: 16 residues. The CDR3 DNA reads as TGTGCCAGCAGTTCCTTAGCGGGAGGGCCTATTTACGAGCAGTACTTC. Its protein is CASSSLAGGPIYEQYF.

The chain uses TRBV5-4 and TRBJ2-7, with D unresolved. CDR1 is SGHNT, CDR2 YYREEE, per germline (reference sequence). The V and J ends lost 1 base and 7 bases respectively, with 6 bases between them. The CDR3 covers 11 residues. CDR3: CASSLFGEQYF. The CDR3 nucleotides are TGTGCCAGCAGCTTGTTTGGGGAGCAGTACTTC.

This clone was counted a single time. The chain combines TRBV18 with TRBJ2-1; no reliable D call. V gave up 3 bases and J gave up 7 bases, with 10 bases separating them. CDR1 KGHSH and CDR2 LQKENI come from the germline V gene. CDR3 length equals 13 residues. CDR3 DNA: TGTGCCAGCTCACCGAACCAGGATAATGAGCAGTTCTTC. It encodes CASSPNQDNEQFF.

The V gene is TRBV10-3, the J gene TRBJ2-1, with TRBD2 matching over 7 bases. CDR1 is ENHRY, CDR2 SYGVKD, per germline. There are 13 residues in the CDR3. The trim removed 2 bases at V and 13 bases at J, leaving 8 bases unmatched. The CDR3 nucleotides read TGTGCCATCAGTGAGGTAGCGGGCCTCGGTCAGTTCTTC. Protein: CAISEVAGLGQFF.

CDR3 loop: CASSSGRQEKLFF. The CDR3 DNA reads as TGTGCCAGCAGTTCAGGTAGACAGGAAAAACTGTTTTTT. The chain carries TRBV28 and TRBJ1-4; tentative D call: TRBD1 (5 bases). The germline gives CDR1 MDHEN, CDR2 SYDVKM. There are 13 residues in the CDR3. The germline V and J ends were trimmed by 4 bases and 8 bases, with 11 bases remaining between them.

Many counts were recorded for this clone. The sample has other DNA sequences that encode this CDR3 too. CDR3 protein: CASTAGNPGSPLHF. The CDR3 region has the DNA TGTGCCAGTACGGCGGGAAACCCGGGGTCACCCCTCCACTTT. The chain couples TRBV30 to TRBJ1-6; unclear D gene. Trimming removed 8 bases at V and 10 bases at J, with 21 bases between. CDR3 length equals 14 residues. Per germline, CDR1 GTSNPN and CDR2 SVGIG (reference sequence).

A word on this clone: Only one base separates this from a far larger clonotype, so it likely reflects a read error. The chain combines TRBV30 with TRBJ2-7; D gene unclear. From germline, CDR1 is GTSNPN and CDR2 SVGIG (reference sequence). CDR3 length: 13 residues. The CDR3 is CAWGVSFESEQYF. CDR3 nucleotides: TGTGCCTGGGGTGTGTCCTTCGAAAGCGAGCAGTACTTC.

The CDR3 loop is CASSSPTEYGYTF. CDR3 nucleotide sequence: TGTGCCAGCAGCAGCCCGACAGAGTATGGCTACACCTTC. The chain has TRBV5-4 and TRBJ1-2; a possible D gene is TRBD1 (5 bases). V lost 4 bases and J lost 5, with 12 bases in between. This CDR3 spans 13 amino acids. Per the germline V gene, CDR1 is SGHNT and CDR2 is YYREEE (reference sequence).

The chain carries TRBV4-1 and TRBJ1-2; D is unclear. This CDR3 region has 13 residues. Germline CDR1 reads MGHRA; CDR2 reads YSYEKL. The germline V and J ends were trimmed by 1 base and 3 bases, with 6 bases remaining between them. CDR3 in amino acids: CASSQGGYYGYTF. The CDR3 bases are TGCGCCAGCAGCCAAGGCGGTTACTATGGCTACACCTTC.

This chain connects TRBV7-9 to TRBJ2-3, with D unresolved. Germline loops: CDR1 SEHNR, CDR2 FQNEAQ (reference sequence). The CDR3 is 14 amino acids. The V and J ends lost 1 base and 2 bases respectively, with 7 bases between them. The CDR3 is CASSLVAATDTQYF. CDR3 in DNA: TGTGCCAGCAGCTTAGTTGCCGCCACAGATACGCAGTATTTT. The full variable domain, completed using reference TRBV7-9 and TRBJ2-3, is DTGVSQNPRHKITKRGQNVTFRCDPISEHNRLYWYRQTLGQGPEFLTYFQNEAQLEKSRLLSDRFSAERPKGSFSTLEIQRTEQGDSAMYLCASSLVAATDTQYFGPGTRLTVL.

This chain connects TRBV19 to TRBJ1-2; D may be TRBD1 (6 bases). Germline-derived CDR1 and CDR2 are LNHDA and SQIVND (reference sequence). V was clipped by 5 bases and J by 8 bases, with 15 bases between them. The CDR3 runs to 13 residues. CDR3 residues: CASSLTQGRGYTF. The CDR3 DNA reads TGTGCCAGTAGTCTGACACAGGGCCGGGGCTACACCTTC.

The chain links TRBV29-1 to TRBJ2-5, with D unclear. This CDR3 is built from 16 residues. The germline gives CDR1 SQVTM, CDR2 ANQGSEA. V was clipped by 6 bases and J by 3 bases, with 23 bases between them. DNA of the CDR3: TGCAGCGTGACCTCGAGCGCTACCGCTCCTAAAGAGACCCAGTACTTC. It yields the protein CSVTSSATAPKETQYF.

This sequence joins TRBV28 and TRBJ1-5; 7 nucleotides match TRBD1. Germline CDR1 reads MDHEN; CDR2 reads SYDVKM. V lost 6 bases and J lost 13; bases outside the gene matches: 6. The CDR3 runs 11 residues. CDR3 residues: CASSQQGLQHF. CDR3 nucleotides: TGTGCCAGCAGCCAACAGGGGTTGCAGCATTTT.

As for this clone: This likely came from a read error, as a far larger clone is one base away. The chain carries TRBV6-1 and TRBJ2-6; D unclear. V was clipped by 4 bases and J by 2 bases, with 9 bases between them. From germline, CDR1 is MNHNS and CDR2 SASEGT. The CDR3 has 15 amino acids. CDR3 region: CASSAENPGANVLTF. CDR3 in DNA: TGTGCCAGCAGTGCGGAGAACCCTGGGGCCAACGTCCTGACTTTC.

Comment on this clone: A junction boundary mismatches the germline segment, possibly from a read error. This sample also contains other DNA sequences that code for the same CDR3. This rearrangement joins TRBV10-2 to TRBJ2-2, with a tentative D call TRBD1 (6 bases). Germline lookup yields CDR1 WSHSY and CDR2 SAAADI. This CDR3 spans 14 amino acids. CDR3 nucleotide sequence: TGCGCCAGCAGTGAGAACAGGGTAACCGGGGAACTGCTTTTT. Its translation: CASSENRVTGELLF.

The chain uses TRBV25-1 and TRBJ2-5; no reliable D call. Deletions cut 0 bases from V and 5 bases from J, with 16 bases between. There are 16 residues in the CDR3. CDR1 and CDR2 from the germline V gene are MGHDK and SYGVNS. The CDR3 DNA reads as TGTGCCAGCAGTGAATATAACCCAGCTTCCGGGGAGACCCAGTACTTC. Amino acid sequence: CASSEYNPASGETQYF.

This chain links TRBV2 with TRBJ2-5; D is ambiguous. The germline V gene encodes CDR1 SNHLY and CDR2 FYNNEI. This CDR3 spans 14 amino acids. Trimming took 6 bases from V and 1 from J, leaving 12 bases between them. CDR3 loop: CASRALGRQETQYF. DNA for the CDR3: TGTGCCAGCAGGGCCCTTGGCCGCCAAGAGACCCAGTACTTC.

V is TRBV19 and J is TRBJ2-2, with 8 bases that match TRBD1. The germline CDR1 and CDR2 sequences are LNHDA and SQIVND (reference sequence). This CDR3 comprises 17 residues. With 6 bases clipped from V and 0 bases from J, the junction kept 9 bases outside the gene matches. CDR3 in amino acids: CASRFHRGQANTGELFF. For the CDR3, the DNA is TGTGCCAGTAGATTCCATCGGGGACAGGCGAACACCGGGGAGCTGTTTTTT. The full variable domain, completed using reference TRBV19 and TRBJ2-2, is DGGITQSPKYLFRKEGQNVTLSCEQNLNHDAMYWYRQDPGQGLRLIYYSQIVNDFQKGDIAEGYSVSREKKESFPLTVTSAQKNPTAFYLCASRFHRGQANTGELFFGEGSRLTVL.

The chain joins TRBV5-4 to TRBJ1-4; D may be TRBD1 (5 bases). The CDR3 loop spans 15 amino acids. The V gene's germline CDR1 is SGHNT and CDR2 YYREEE (reference sequence). V lost 4 bases to trimming and J lost 4 bases, with 14 bases between them. This chain's CDR3 is CASSPRGGHNEKLFF. DNA for the CDR3: TGTGCCAGCAGCCCCCGCGGGGGTCATAATGAAAAACTGTTTTTT.

A note on this clone: A far larger clone differs by one base, so this is likely a read error. The chain couples TRBV28 to TRBJ2-2; D gene unclear. Trimming shortened V by 8 bases and J by 8 bases, and 6 bases separated the two germline ends. Per germline, CDR1 MDHEN and CDR2 SYDVKM. The CDR3 has 10 residues. The CDR3 coding sequence is TGTGCCAGCTGGAGAGGGGAGCTGTTTTTT. Translation gives CASWRGELFF.

This clone was picked up a small number of times. The chain uses TRBV7-2 and TRBJ2-3; 11 nucleotides match TRBD2. This CDR3 region has 16 residues. The germline gives CDR1 SGHTA, CDR2 FQGNSA. V lost 1 base, J lost 3 bases, and 3 bases stayed unmatched. The CDR3 loop is CASSLGSGRVTDTQYF. CDR3 bases: TGTGCCAGCAGCTTAGGTAGCGGGAGGGTGACAGATACGCAGTATTTT. Drawing the rest from reference TRBV7-2 and TRBJ2-3, the complete variable domain is GAGVSQSPSNKVTEKGKDVELRCDPISGHTALYWYRQSLGQGLEFLIYFQGNSAPDKSGLPSDRFSAERTGGSVSTLTIQRTQQEDSAVYLCASSLGSGRVTDTQYFGPGTRLTVL.

V is TRBV7-2 and J is TRBJ2-5; a weak D match, TRBD2 (6 bases). V lost 1 base, J lost 5 bases, and 11 bases lay in between. Germline CDR1 reads SGHTA; CDR2 reads FQGNSA. This CDR3 contains 14 residues. The CDR3 is CASSLGLGGETQYF. The CDR3 coding sequence is TGTGCCAGCAGCTTAGGACTAGGTGGGGAGACCCAGTACTTC.

The V call is TRBV5-5, the J call TRBJ2-7, with TRBD1 matching 8 bases. This CDR3 has 12 residues. With V trimmed by 0 bases and J by 12 bases, 5 bases remained unmatched. Germline V CDR1 and CDR2: SGHKS, YYEKEE (reference sequence). CDR3 in DNA: TGTGCCAGCAGCTTGGTGCAGGGGGCGAGGTACTTC. As protein: CASSLVQGARYF.

To note about this clone: A far more abundant clone sits one base away, making this likely a read error. The J gene is TRBJ1-1, the V gene TRBV5-4; D may be TRBD1 (5 bases). This CDR3 spans 12 amino acids. The V end was cut by 4 bases, the J end by 11 bases, with 15 bases between. In germline, CDR1 is SGHNT, CDR2 YYREEE (reference sequence). The CDR3: CASSPTTVFAFF. As DNA, the CDR3 is TGTGCCAGCAGCCCTACGACAGTATTTGCTTTCTTT.